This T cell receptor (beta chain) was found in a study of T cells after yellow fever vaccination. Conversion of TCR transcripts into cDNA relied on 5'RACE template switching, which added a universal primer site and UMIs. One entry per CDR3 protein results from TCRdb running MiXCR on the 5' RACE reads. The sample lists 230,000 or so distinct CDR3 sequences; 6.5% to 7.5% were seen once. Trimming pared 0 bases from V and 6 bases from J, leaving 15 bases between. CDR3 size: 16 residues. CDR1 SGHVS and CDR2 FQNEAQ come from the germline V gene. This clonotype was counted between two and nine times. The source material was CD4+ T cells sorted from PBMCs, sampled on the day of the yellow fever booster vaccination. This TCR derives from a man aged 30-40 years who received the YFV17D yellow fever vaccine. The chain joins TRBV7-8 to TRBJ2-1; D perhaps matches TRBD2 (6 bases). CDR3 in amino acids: CASSLAGGNLLNEQFF. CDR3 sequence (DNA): TGTGCCAGCAGCTTAGCGGGGGGAAACCTTCTCAATGAGCAGTTCTTC.